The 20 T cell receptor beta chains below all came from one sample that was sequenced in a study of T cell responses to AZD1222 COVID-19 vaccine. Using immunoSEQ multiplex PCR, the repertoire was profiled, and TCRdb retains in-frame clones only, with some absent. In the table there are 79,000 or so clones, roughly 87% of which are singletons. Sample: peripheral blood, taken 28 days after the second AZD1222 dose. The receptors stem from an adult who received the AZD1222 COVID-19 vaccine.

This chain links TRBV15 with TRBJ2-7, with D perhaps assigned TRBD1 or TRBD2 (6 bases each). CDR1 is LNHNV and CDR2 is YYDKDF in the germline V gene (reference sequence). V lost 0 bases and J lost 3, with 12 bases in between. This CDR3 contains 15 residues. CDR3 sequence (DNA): TGTGCCACCAGCAGAGAGGGGGGCTCCTTCTACGAGCAGTACGTC. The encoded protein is CATSREGGSFYEQYV.

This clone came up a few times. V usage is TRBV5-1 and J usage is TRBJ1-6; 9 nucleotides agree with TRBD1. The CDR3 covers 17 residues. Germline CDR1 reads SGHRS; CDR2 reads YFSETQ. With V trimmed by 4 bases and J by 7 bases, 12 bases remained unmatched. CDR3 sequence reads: CASSPNDRGLWNSPLHF. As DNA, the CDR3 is TGCGCCAGCAGCCCAAACGACAGGGGGTTATGGAATTCACCCCTCCACTTT.

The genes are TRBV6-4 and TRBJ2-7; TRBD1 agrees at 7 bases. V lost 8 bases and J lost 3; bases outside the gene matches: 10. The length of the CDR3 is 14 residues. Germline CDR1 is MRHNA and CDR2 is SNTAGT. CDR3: CASHGDRENYEQYF. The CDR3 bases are TGTGCCAGCCACGGTGACAGGGAAAACTACGAGCAGTACTTC.

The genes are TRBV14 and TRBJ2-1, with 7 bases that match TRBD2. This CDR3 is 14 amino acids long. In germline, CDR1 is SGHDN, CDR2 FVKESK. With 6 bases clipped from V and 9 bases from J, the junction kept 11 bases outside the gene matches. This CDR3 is CASSTSVWGGEQFF. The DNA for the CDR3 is TGTGCCAGCAGTACCTCGGTATGGGGGGGTGAGCAGTTCTTC.

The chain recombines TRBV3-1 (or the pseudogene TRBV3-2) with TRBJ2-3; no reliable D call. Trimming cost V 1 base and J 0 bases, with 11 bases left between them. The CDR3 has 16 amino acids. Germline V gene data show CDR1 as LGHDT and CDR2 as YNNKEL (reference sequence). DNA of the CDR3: TGTGCCAGCAGCCAAGGAGTATTCCCTAGCACAGATACGCAGTATTTT. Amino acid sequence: CASSQGVFPSTDTQYF.

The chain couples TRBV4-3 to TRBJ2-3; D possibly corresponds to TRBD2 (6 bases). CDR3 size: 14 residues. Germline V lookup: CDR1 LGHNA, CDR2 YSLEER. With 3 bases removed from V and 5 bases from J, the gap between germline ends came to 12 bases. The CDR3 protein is CASSQLQRVDTQYF. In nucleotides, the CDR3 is TGCGCCAGCAGCCAGCTTCAGCGGGTAGATACGCAGTATTTT.

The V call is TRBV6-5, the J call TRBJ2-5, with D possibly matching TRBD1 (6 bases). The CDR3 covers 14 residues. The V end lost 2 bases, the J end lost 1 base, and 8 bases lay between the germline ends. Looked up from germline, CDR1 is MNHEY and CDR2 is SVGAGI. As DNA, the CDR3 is TGTGCCAGCAGTTACCGACAGGTCCAAGAGACCCAGTACTTC. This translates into CASSYRQVQETQYF.

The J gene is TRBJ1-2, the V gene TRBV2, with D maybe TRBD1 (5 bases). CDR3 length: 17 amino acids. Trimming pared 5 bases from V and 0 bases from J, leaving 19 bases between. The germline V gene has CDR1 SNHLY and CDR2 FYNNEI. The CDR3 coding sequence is TGTGCCAGCAGTTGGGGATCCGTGACAGTGGCTAACTATGGCTACACCTTC. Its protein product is CASSWGSVTVANYGYTF.

The CDR3 DNA reads as TGTGCCAGCAGTTCATACAGTGCCTCCTACGAGCAGTACGTC. It translates to CASSSYSASYEQYV. This chain uses TRBV7-9 with TRBJ2-7; D call uncertain. V lost 6 bases and J 0 bases, leaving 12 bases between the germline ends. The CDR3 is 14 residues long. The germline V gene has CDR1 SEHNR and CDR2 FQNEAQ (reference sequence).

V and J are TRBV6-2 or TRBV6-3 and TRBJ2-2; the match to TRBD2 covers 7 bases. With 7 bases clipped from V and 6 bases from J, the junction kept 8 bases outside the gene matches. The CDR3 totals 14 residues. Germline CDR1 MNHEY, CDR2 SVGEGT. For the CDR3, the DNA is TGTGCCAGCATCCCGGAGCGGGGCGCCGGGGAGCTGTTTTTT. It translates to CASIPERGAGELFF.

The chain's CDR3 is CASSTPAGWGYVLDTQYF. For the CDR3, the DNA is TGTGCCAGTAGTACCCCCGCGGGCTGGGGGTATGTTTTGGATACGCAGTATTTT. The chain is built from TRBV19 and TRBJ2-3; possibly TRBD1 or TRBD2 for D (5 bases each). Germline V gives CDR1 LNHDA, CDR2 SQIVND (reference sequence). This CDR3 has 18 amino acids. Deletions cut 4 bases from V and 6 bases from J, with 26 bases between.

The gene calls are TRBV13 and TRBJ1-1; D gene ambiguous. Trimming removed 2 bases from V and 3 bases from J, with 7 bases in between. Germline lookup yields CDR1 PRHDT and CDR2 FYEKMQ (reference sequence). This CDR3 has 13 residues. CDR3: CASSLIRYTEAFF. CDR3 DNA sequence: TGTGCCAGCAGCTTAATCCGATACACTGAAGCTTTCTTT.

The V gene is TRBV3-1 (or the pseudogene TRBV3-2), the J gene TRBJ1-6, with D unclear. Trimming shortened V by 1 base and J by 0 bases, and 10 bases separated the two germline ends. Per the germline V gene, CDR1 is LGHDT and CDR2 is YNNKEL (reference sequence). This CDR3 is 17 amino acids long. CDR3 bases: TGTGCCAGCAGCCAAGTCGACCGATACTCCTATAATTCACCCCTCCACTTT. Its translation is CASSQVDRYSYNSPLHF.

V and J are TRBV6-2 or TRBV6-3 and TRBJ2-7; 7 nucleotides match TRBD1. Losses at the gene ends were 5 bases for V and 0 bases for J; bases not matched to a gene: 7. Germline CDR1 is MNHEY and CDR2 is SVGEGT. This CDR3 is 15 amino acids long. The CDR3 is CASSRTGVSSYEQYF. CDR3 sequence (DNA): TGTGCCAGCAGTCGCACAGGGGTGAGCTCCTACGAGCAGTACTTC.

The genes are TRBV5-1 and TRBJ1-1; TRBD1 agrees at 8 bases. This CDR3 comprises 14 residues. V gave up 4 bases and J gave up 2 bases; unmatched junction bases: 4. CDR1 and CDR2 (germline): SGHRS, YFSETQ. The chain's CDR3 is CASSQGTGNTEAFF. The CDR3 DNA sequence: TGCGCCAGCAGCCAAGGGACAGGCAACACTGAAGCTTTCTTT. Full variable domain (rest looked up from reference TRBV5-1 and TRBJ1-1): KAGVTQTPRYLIKTRGQQVTLSCSPISGHRSVSWYQQTPGQGLQFLFEYFSETQRNKGNFPGRFSGRQFSNSRSEMNVSTLELGDSALYLCASSQGTGNTEAFFGQGTRLTVV.

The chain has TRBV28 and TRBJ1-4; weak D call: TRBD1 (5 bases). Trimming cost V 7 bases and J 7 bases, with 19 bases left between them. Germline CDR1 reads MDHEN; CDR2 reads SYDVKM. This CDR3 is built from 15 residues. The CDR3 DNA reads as TGTGCCAGCATTCACGCGCAGGGCTACAGTGAAAAACTGTTTTTT. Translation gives CASIHAQGYSEKLFF.

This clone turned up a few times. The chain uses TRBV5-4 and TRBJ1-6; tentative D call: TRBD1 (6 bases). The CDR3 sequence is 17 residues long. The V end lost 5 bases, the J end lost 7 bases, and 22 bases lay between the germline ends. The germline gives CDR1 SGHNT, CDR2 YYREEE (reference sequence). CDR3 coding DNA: TGTGCCAGCAGGCGAAGGGGACAAGCTTGGGGAAATTCACCCCTCCACTTT. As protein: CASRRRGQAWGNSPLHF. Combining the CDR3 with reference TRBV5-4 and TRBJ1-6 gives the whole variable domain ETGVTQSPTHLIKTRGQQVTLRCSSQSGHNTVSWYQQALGQGPQFIFQYYREEENGRGNFPPRFSGLQFPNYSSELNVNALELDDSALYLCASRRRGQAWGNSPLHFGNGTRLTVT.

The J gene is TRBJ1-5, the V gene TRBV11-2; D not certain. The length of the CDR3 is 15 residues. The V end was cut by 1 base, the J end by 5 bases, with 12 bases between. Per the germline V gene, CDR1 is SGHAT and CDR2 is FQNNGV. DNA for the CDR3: TGTGCCAGCAGCTTAGGGCAGCCAGTCGATCAGCCCCAGCATTTT. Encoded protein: CASSLGQPVDQPQHF.

The CDR3 protein is CASIPDRPLGSGANVLTF. In nucleotides, the CDR3 is TGTGCCAGCATCCCGGACAGGCCGCTTGGATCTGGGGCCAACGTCCTGACTTTC. The chain joins TRBV21-1 to TRBJ2-6; TRBD1, the table's D call, lacks a check against the DNA. TRBV21-1 is a known pseudogene. The length of the CDR3 is 18 residues.

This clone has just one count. Here the CDR3 DNA reads TGTGCCATAGGACAGGTGAACACCGGGGAGCTGTTTTTT. It translates to CAIGQVNTGELFF. The chain is built from TRBV4-2 and TRBJ2-2; 7 bases are a match to TRBD1. The CDR3 loop spans 13 amino acids. The V and J ends lost 10 bases and 1 base, in that order; junction bases with no gene match: 3. Germline V lookup: CDR1 LGHNA, CDR2 YNFKEQ.